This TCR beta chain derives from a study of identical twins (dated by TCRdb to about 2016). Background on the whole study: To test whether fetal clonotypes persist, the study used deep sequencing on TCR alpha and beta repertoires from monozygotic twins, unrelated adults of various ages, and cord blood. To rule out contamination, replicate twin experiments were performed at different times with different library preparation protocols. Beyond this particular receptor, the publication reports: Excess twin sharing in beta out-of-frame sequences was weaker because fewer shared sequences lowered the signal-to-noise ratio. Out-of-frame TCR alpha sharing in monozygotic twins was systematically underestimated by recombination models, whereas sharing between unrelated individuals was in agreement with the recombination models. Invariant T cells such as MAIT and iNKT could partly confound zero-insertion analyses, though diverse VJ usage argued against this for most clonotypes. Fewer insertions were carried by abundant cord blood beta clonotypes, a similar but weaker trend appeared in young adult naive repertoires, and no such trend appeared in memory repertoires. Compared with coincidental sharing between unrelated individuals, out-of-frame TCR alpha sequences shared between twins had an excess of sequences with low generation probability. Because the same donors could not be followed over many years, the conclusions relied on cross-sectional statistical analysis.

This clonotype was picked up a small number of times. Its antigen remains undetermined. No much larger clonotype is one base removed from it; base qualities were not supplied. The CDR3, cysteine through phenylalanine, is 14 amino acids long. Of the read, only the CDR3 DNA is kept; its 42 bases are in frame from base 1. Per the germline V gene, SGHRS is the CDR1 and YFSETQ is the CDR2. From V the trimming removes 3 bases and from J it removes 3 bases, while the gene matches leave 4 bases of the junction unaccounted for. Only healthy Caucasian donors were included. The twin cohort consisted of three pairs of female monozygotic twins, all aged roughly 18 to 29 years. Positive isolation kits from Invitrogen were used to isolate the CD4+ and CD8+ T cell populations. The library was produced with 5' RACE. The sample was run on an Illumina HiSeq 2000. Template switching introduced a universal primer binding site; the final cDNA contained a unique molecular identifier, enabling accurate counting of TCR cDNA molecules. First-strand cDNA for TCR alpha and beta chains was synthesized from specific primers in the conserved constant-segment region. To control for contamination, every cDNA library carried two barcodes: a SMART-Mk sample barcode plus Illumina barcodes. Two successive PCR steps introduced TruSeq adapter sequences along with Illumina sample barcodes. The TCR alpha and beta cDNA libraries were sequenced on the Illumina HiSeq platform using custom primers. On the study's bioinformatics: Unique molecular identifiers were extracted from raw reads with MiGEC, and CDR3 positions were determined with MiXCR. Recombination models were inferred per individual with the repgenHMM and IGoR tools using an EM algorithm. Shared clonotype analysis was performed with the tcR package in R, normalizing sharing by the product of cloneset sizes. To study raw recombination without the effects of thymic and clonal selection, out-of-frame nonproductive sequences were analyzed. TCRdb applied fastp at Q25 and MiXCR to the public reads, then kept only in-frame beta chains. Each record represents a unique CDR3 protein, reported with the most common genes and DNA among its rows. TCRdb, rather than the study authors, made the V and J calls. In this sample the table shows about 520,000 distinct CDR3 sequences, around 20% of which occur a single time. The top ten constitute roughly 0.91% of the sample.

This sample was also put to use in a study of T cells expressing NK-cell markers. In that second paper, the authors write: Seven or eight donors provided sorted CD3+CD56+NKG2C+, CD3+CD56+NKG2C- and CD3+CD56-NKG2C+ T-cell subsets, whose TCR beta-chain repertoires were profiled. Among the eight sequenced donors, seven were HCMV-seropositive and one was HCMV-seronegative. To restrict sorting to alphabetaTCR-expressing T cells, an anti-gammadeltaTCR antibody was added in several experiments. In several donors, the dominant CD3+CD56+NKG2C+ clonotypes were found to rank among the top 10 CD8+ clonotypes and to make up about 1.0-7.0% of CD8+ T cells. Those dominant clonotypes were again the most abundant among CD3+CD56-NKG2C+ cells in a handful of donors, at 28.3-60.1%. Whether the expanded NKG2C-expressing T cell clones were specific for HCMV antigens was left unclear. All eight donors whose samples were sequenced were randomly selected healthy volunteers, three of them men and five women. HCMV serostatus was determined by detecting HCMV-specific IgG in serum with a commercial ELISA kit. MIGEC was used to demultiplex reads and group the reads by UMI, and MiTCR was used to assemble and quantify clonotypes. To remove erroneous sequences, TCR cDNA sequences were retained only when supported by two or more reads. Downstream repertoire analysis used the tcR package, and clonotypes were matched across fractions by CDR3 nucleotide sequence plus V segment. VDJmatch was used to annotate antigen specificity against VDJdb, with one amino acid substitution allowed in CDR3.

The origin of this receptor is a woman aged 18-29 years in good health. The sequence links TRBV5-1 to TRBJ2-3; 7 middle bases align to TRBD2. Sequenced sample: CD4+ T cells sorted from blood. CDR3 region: CASSWGTMTDTQYF. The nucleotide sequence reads TGCGCCAGCAGCTGGGGGACTATGACAGATACGCAGTATTTT.